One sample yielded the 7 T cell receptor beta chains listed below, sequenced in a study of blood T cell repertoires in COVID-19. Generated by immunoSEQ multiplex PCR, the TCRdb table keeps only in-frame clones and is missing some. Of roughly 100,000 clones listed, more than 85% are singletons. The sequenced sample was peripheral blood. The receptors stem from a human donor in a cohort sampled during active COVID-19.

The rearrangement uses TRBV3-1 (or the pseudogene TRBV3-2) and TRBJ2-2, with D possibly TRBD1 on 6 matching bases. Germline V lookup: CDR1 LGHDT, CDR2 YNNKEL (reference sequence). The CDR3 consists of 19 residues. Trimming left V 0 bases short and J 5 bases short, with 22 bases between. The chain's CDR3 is CASSQDPRSGTQKTGELFF. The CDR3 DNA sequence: TGTGCCAGCAGCCAAGATCCCAGAAGTGGGACACAAAAGACCGGGGAGCTGTTTTTT.

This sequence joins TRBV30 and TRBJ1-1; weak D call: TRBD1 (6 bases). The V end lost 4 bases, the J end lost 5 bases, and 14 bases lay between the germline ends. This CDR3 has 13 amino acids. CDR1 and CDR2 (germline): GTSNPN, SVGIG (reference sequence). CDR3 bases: TGTGCCTGGACCCCAGGGGTGGGAACTGAAGCTTTCTTT. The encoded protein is CAWTPGVGTEAFF.

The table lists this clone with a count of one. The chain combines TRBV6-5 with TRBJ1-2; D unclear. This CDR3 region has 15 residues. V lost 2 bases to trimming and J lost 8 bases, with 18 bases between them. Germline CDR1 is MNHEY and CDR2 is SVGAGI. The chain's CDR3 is CASSYEYRSARGYTF. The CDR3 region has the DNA TGTGCCAGCAGTTACGAGTATCGGAGCGCCCGAGGCTACACCTTC.

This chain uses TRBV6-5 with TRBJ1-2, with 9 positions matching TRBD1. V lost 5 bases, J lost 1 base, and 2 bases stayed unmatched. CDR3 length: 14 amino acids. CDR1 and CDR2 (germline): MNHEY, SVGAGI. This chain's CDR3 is CASSRDRVNYGYTF. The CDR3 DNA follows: TGTGCCAGCAGTCGGGACAGGGTTAACTATGGCTACACCTTC.

This CDR3 is CASSQGLFQETQYF. The CDR3 DNA sequence: TGCGCCAGCAGCCAAGGACTGTTCCAAGAGACCCAGTACTTC. The chain couples TRBV4-1 to TRBJ2-5; D gene unclear. Germline V gives CDR1 MGHRA, CDR2 YSYEKL. Trimming cost V 1 base and J 1 base, with 7 bases left between them. The CDR3 extends over 14 amino acids.

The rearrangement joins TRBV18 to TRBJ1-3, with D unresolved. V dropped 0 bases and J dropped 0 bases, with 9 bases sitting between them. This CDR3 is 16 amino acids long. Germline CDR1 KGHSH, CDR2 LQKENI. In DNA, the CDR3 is TGTGCCAGCTCACCACCGTCGGGGAGCTCTGGAAACACCATATATTTT. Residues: CASSPPSGSSGNTIYF.

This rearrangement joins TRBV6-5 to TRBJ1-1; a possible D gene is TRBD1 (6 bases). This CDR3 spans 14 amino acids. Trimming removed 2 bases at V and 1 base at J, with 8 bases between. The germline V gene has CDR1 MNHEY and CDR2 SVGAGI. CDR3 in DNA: TGTGCCAGCAGTTACGGCAGGGGGAACACTGAAGCTTTCTTT. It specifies CASSYGRGNTEAFF.